These 2 T cell receptor beta chains share one sample of origin, sequenced in a study of blood T cell repertoires in COVID-19. Libraries were prepared by immunoSEQ multiplex PCR; TCRdb keeps only in-frame clonotypes and omits some of them. This table has 150,000 to 180,000 clones, roughly 81% appearing once. The specimen sequenced was peripheral blood. The origin of the receptors is an older woman with COVID-19, enrolled during active disease.

The chain has TRBV18 and TRBJ1-1, with 7 bases matching TRBD1. After removal of 4 bases from V and 2 bases from J, the junction contained 10 bases not matched to a gene. This CDR3 region has 16 residues. In germline, CDR1 is KGHSH, CDR2 LQKENI. The CDR3 sequence: CASSLRTGFINTEAFF. CDR3 coding DNA: TGTGCCAGCTCACTCCGGACAGGATTTATCAACACTGAAGCTTTCTTT.

The chain carries TRBV2 and TRBJ2-7; D possibly corresponds to TRBD2 (5 bases). The length of the CDR3 is 14 residues. Germline values: CDR1 SNHLY, CDR2 FYNNEI. The V end lost 5 bases, the J end lost 0 bases, and 11 bases lay between the germline ends. The CDR3 protein is CASSLTSISYEQYV. For the CDR3, the DNA is TGTGCCAGCAGTTTAACTAGTATCTCCTACGAGCAGTACGTC.